The 23 T cell receptor beta chains below were found in one sample sequenced in a study of Tregs in tolerant kidney transplant recipients. Related graft donors supplied nonmyeloablative bone marrow transplants, and mixed chimerism was transient. Clones were sequenced by immunoSEQ multiplex PCR, and TCRdb holds only the in-frame ones, with some missing. This table holds about 64,000 clones, over 75% found once. This specimen was CD4+ T cells from blood (PBMCs), taken 6 months after the transplant. These receptors were obtained from a human patient who received a combined kidney and bone marrow transplant. Some T cells may originate from the graft donor.

This clone has only one observation. V and J are TRBV6-1 and TRBJ2-5; D is unresolved. Trimming shortened V by 2 bases and J by 2 bases, and 3 bases separated the two germline ends. The CDR3 covers 12 residues. Germline V gene sequence: CDR1 MNHNS, CDR2 SASEGT. CDR3 DNA sequence: TGTGCCAGCAGTGAACAGCAAGAGACCCAGTACTTC. This gives the protein CASSEQQETQYF.

The chain couples TRBV6-1 to TRBJ2-7, with D perhaps TRBD1 (5 bases). Germline-derived CDR1 and CDR2 are MNHNS and SASEGT. The CDR3 contains 15 residues. The V gene lost 4 bases and the J gene lost 2 bases, with 15 bases spanning the gap. DNA for the CDR3: TGTGCCAGCAGTGTACACGACAGTGTACCCTACGAGCAGTACTTC. This sequence encodes CASSVHDSVPYEQYF.

V and J are TRBV2 and TRBJ1-3, with a weak D call TRBD1 (6 bases). The germline gives CDR1 SNHLY, CDR2 FYNNEI. Trimming stripped 4 bases from V and 7 bases from J, with 11 bases between. The CDR3 runs to 13 residues. The CDR3 protein is CASSVQGRNTIYF. The CDR3 DNA follows: TGTGCCAGCAGTGTACAGGGTAGGAACACCATATATTTT.

J is TRBJ1-4 and V is TRBV2, with 7 bases fitting TRBD1. Germline values: CDR1 SNHLY, CDR2 FYNNEI. The CDR3 length is 15 residues. The V and J ends lost 6 bases and 8 bases, in that order; junction bases with no gene match: 12. The CDR3 DNA sequence: TGTGCCAGCAGGCTTAGACAGGGCTGGAAGGAAAAACTGTTTTTT. It yields the protein CASRLRQGWKEKLFF.

This chain joins TRBV5-6 and TRBJ1-2; D unresolved. CDR3 size: 13 residues. From germline, CDR1 is SGHDT and CDR2 YYEEEE. With 5 bases removed from V and 3 bases from J, the gap between germline ends came to 11 bases. CDR3 bases: TGTGCCAGCAGAAATTTCTCGTACTATGGCTACACCTTC. This encodes CASRNFSYYGYTF.

The V call is TRBV11-3, the J call TRBJ2-5, with a tentative D call TRBD1 (5 bases). Germline CDR1 reads SGHNT; CDR2 reads YENEEA. The CDR3 has 16 amino acids. V gave up 4 bases and J gave up 2 bases, with 17 bases separating them. CDR3 DNA sequence: TGTGCCAGCAGCTCAAGTCAGGGTGAACGGCAAGAGACCCAGTACTTC. Translating it yields CASSSSQGERQETQYF.

CDR3 DNA: TGTGCCATCAAGTATGGGACAGGGATCCCAGATACGCAGTATTTT. Translated: CAIKYGTGIPDTQYF. This chain joins TRBV10-3 and TRBJ2-3; 9 nucleotides align to TRBD1. CDR3 length: 15 residues. Germline CDR1 is ENHRY and CDR2 is SYGVKD. After removal of 7 bases from V and 4 bases from J, the junction contained 9 bases not matched to a gene.

CDR3 bases: TGTGCCAGCAGCATGACTAGCGGGGGGGCGGAGGCAGATACGCAGTATTTT. Protein sequence: CASSMTSGGAEADTQYF. The chain uses TRBV21-1 and TRBJ2-3; the table's D gene call, TRBD2, was not cross checked with the DNA. TRBV21-1 is a known pseudogene. CDR3 length equals 17 residues.

This chain connects TRBV7-7 to TRBJ2-1; 9 nucleotides align to TRBD2. After removal of 6 bases from V and 6 bases from J, the junction contained 6 bases not matched to a gene. The CDR3 length is 14 residues. The germline V gene has CDR1 SSHAT and CDR2 FNYEAQ (reference sequence). CDR3 sequence: CASSSISGSNEQFF. Written as DNA, the CDR3 is TGTGCCAGCAGTTCGATTAGCGGGAGCAATGAGCAGTTCTTC. The whole variable domain, remainder taken from reference TRBV7-7 and TRBJ2-1, is GAGVSQSPRYKVTKRGQDVTLRCDPISSHATLYWYQQALGQGPEFLTYFNYEAQPDKSGLPSDRFSAERPEGSISTLTIQRTEQRDSAMYRCASSSISGSNEQFFGPGTRLTVL.

The chain has TRBV18 and TRBJ1-2, with TRBD1 matching over 7 bases. The CDR3 is 15 residues long. The germline V gene encodes CDR1 KGHSH and CDR2 LQKENI. With V trimmed by 4 bases and J by 2 bases, 7 bases remained unmatched. The CDR3 here is CASSLTGLENYGYTF. The CDR3 DNA is TGTGCCAGCTCACTGACAGGGCTAGAGAACTATGGCTACACCTTC.

The rearrangement uses TRBV19 and TRBJ1-1; D is perhaps TRBD1 (6 bases). Trimming left V 8 bases short and J 0 bases short, with 16 bases between. This CDR3 is 15 amino acids long. CDR1 is LNHDA, CDR2 SQIVND, per germline (reference sequence). CDR3 DNA sequence: TGTGCCAGTGTCAGGGGTCACCTTATGAACACTGAAGCTTTCTTT. Its translation: CASVRGHLMNTEAFF.

V gene TRBV18 combines with J gene TRBJ1-1, with 9 nucleotides matching TRBD1. This CDR3 spans 17 amino acids. Germline loops: CDR1 KGHSH, CDR2 LQKENI. Trimming took 2 bases from V and 0 from J; bases not matched to a gene: 7. The CDR3 sequence: CASSPNTGQGLNTEAFF. For the CDR3, the DNA is TGTGCCAGCTCACCAAACACGGGACAGGGTTTGAACACTGAAGCTTTCTTT. Looking up the rest from reference TRBV18 and TRBJ1-1 gives the full variable domain: NAGVMQNPRHLVRRRGQEARLRCSPMKGHSHVYWYRQLPEEGLKFMVYLQKENIIDESGMPKERFSAEFPKEGPSILRIQQVVRGDSAAYFCASSPNTGQGLNTEAFFGQGTRLTVV.

The chain has TRBV7-2 and TRBJ2-7, with 7 bases aligning to TRBD2. The CDR3 extends over 14 amino acids. The germline V gene encodes CDR1 SGHTA and CDR2 FQGNSA. Trimming cost V 1 base and J 2 bases; bases outside gene matches: 2. The CDR3 coding sequence is TGTGCCAGCAGCTTAGTGCGGGGGACCTACGAGCAGTACTTC. Translating gives CASSLVRGTYEQYF.

The chain links TRBV7-6 to TRBJ2-5; D call uncertain. V gave up 4 bases and J gave up 2 bases, with 8 bases separating them. The CDR3 totals 13 residues. Germline V gene data show CDR1 as SGHVS and CDR2 as FNYEAQ. CDR3 coding DNA: TGTGCCAGCAGCTCCCTACCACAAGAGACCCAGTACTTC. It specifies CASSSLPQETQYF.

A word on this clone: A junction end diverges from the germline sequence, so it may reflect a read error. This rearrangement joins TRBV10-3 to TRBJ2-7; D gene ambiguous. CDR1 ENHRY and CDR2 SYGVKD come from the germline V gene. CDR3 length: 13 amino acids. The CDR3 sequence is CAIGDPTSYEQYF. CDR3 nucleotides: TGTGCCATCGGTGACCCGACTTCCTACGAGCAGTACTTC.

The rearrangement uses TRBV5-1 and TRBJ2-6; 8 bases line up with TRBD1. The CDR3 is made up of 17 amino acids. Germline CDR1 SGHRS, CDR2 YFSETQ. Trimming removed 4 bases from V and 1 base from J; junction bases left unmatched: 7. CDR3 nucleotide sequence: TGCGCCAGCAGCCAGACAGGGGCTTCTTCTGGGGCCAACGTCCTGACTTTC. Protein sequence: CASSQTGASSGANVLTF.

The gene calls are TRBV6-5 and TRBJ2-1, with D maybe TRBD2 (6 bases). CDR1 and CDR2 from the germline V gene are MNHEY and SVGAGI. Deletions cut 2 bases from V and 0 bases from J, with 11 bases between. This CDR3 region has 16 residues. The CDR3 reads CASSYGGANSYNEQFF. CDR3 nucleotides: TGTGCCAGCAGTTACGGCGGGGCGAACTCCTACAATGAGCAGTTCTTC.

This sequence joins TRBV7-8 and TRBJ2-7; D perhaps matches TRBD1 (5 bases). Germline loops: CDR1 SGHVS, CDR2 FQNEAQ. This CDR3 is built from 15 residues. Trimming took 1 base from V and 2 from J, leaving 12 bases between them. The CDR3 nucleotides are TGTGCCAGCAGCTTAGGTTTCAGGGAACCCTACGAGCAGTACTTC. Translating it yields CASSLGFREPYEQYF.

The CDR3 here is CASSTRAGGETQYF. The CDR3 DNA sequence: TGTGCCAGCAGCACCCGAGCGGGGGGGGAGACCCAGTACTTC. The chain employs TRBV7-9 and TRBJ2-5; TRBD2 aligns across 10 bases. The germline V gene encodes CDR1 SEHNR and CDR2 FQNEAQ (reference sequence). The trim removed 5 bases at V and 5 bases at J, leaving 5 bases unmatched. The CDR3 has 14 residues.

The V call is TRBV28, the J call TRBJ2-5, with D perhaps TRBD1 (5 bases). The germline V gene has CDR1 MDHEN and CDR2 SYDVKM. The CDR3 consists of 14 residues. V shed 7 bases and J shed 4 bases, with 16 bases lying between them. CDR3 DNA: TGTGCCAGCACCTTCACTCAGGGTACAGAGACCCAGTACTTC. This codes for CASTFTQGTETQYF.

J is TRBJ1-2 and V is TRBV6-6; TRBD1 might be the D (6 bases). Trimming took off 6 bases at V and 4 bases at J, with 15 bases between the two ends. There are 14 residues in the CDR3. Germline V gives CDR1 MNHNY, CDR2 SVGAGI (reference sequence). This chain's CDR3 is CASSPGRGIYGYTF. For the CDR3, the DNA is TGTGCCAGCAGCCCCGGCAGGGGAATCTATGGCTACACCTTC.

This clone has more than one count but fewer than ten. The J gene is TRBJ1-6, the V gene TRBV6-5, with a tentative D call TRBD1 (6 bases). With 0 bases removed from V and 8 bases from J, the gap between germline ends came to 11 bases. Germline CDR1 and CDR2: MNHEY and SVGAGI. The length of the CDR3 is 15 residues. This CDR3 reads CASSYSGTPDSPLHF. CDR3 DNA: TGTGCCAGCAGTTACTCCGGGACACCCGATTCACCCCTCCACTTT.

This chain uses TRBV11-2 with TRBJ2-1, with a tentative D call TRBD2 (5 bases). Germline CDR1 reads SGHAT; CDR2 reads FQNNGV. With 1 base removed from V and 6 bases from J, the gap between germline ends came to 16 bases. The CDR3 totals 16 residues. CDR3 protein: CASSLVEGSGINEQFF. CDR3 nucleotides: TGTGCCAGCAGCTTAGTCGAGGGTAGTGGTATCAATGAGCAGTTCTTC. Variable domain in full (rest from reference TRBV11-2 and TRBJ2-1): EAGVAQSPRYKIIEKRQSVAFWCNPISGHATLYWYQQILGQGPKLLIQFQNNGVVDDSQLPKDRFSAERLKGVDSTLKIQPAKLEDSAVYLCASSLVEGSGINEQFFGPGTRLTVL.